This T cell receptor beta chain was observed in a study of cytomegalovirus exposure and HLA in healthy donors. Study as a whole: HLA-typed donors were the source of around 77 million unique TCRs held in an early data release.

This CDR3 spans 16 amino acids. Deletions cut 3 bases from V and 0 bases from J, with 12 bases between. Germline CDR1 is SNHLY and CDR2 is FYNNEI. Concerning this clone itself: Its specificity is not known.

Findings and limits, study-wide: Some V segments (TRBV6-2 and TRBV6-3 among them) were excluded as indistinguishable. Segments of the TCR beta V type were, in most cases, productive about 90% or about 30% of the time in an earlier analysis.

60 Vbeta and 13 Jbeta primers were used in PCR. The data were produced by immunoSEQ multiplex PCR, yet TCRdb's version contains in-frame clones alone and is incomplete. The sample includes 90,000 to 120,000 clones, 77% of them seen just once. This clonotype was sampled from a male donor in good health and CMV-seronegative. Sequenced input: PBMCs. V gene TRBV2 combines with J gene TRBJ1-3; TRBD1 might be the D (5 bases). This CDR3 reads CASSEQGLDSGNTIYF. The CDR3 nucleotides are TGTGCCAGCAGTGAGCAGGGTTTAGACTCTGGAAACACCATATATTTT. The full variable domain, its missing parts supplied by reference TRBV2 and TRBJ1-3, is EPEVTQTPSHQVTQMGQEVILRCVPISNHLYFYWYRQILGQKVEFLVSFYNNEISEKSEIFDDQFSVERPDGSNFTLKIRSTKLEDSAMYFCASSEQGLDSGNTIYFGEGSWLTVV.